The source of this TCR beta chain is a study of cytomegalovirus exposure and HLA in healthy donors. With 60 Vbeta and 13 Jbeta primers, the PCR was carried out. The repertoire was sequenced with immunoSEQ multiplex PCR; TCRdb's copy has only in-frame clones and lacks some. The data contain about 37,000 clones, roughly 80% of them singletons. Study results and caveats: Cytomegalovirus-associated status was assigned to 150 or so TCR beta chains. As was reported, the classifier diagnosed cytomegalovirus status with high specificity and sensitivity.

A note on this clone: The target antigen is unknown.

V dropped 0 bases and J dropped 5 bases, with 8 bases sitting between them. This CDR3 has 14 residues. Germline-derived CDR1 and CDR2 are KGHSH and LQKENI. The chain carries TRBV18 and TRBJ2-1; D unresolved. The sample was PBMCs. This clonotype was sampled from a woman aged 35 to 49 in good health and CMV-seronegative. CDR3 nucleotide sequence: TGTGCCAGCTCACCACCAAAGCCCAACAATGAGCAGTTCTTC. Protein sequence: CASSPPKPNNEQFF.